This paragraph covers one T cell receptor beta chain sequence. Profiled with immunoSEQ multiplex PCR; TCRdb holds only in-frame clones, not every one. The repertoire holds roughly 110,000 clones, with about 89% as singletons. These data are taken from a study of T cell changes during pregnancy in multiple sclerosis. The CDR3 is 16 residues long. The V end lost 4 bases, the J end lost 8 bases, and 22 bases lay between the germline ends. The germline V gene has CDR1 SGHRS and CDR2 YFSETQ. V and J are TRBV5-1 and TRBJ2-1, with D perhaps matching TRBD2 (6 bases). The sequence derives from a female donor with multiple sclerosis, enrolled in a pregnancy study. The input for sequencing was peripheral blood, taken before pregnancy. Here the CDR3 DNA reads TGCGCCAGCAGCCAGGCATCCGGGAGCCCGAGGGATGAGCAGTTCTTC. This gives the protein CASSQASGSPRDEQFF.